This record concerns one TCR beta chain sequence. Its antigen is undetermined. These data originate in a study of long-term antiretroviral therapy in people with HIV. Overall study: Some samples came about a decade before the 2015 immediate-ART recommendation, and these were the earliest.

Investigators performed immunoSEQ version v3.0 at survey level. Researchers set sequencing to target about 40,000-55,000 T-cell genomes per sample. The assay was immunoSEQ multiplex PCR, and TCRdb's table has in-frame clones only and misses some. This table has about 16,000 clones, around 96% appearing once. Participants with HIV, all of them, were treated in the United States. V was cut by 4 bases and J by 0 bases, with 14 bases left in between. The CDR3 contains 16 residues. Germline V gene data show CDR1 as SGHRS and CDR2 as YFSETQ. Study findings and constraints: Post-ART samples showed increased diversity that remained below transplant donor control levels.

The receptor was isolated from a man younger than 40 with HIV. The gene calls are TRBV5-1 and TRBJ1-3; no reliable D call. The sequencing here drew on unsorted PBMCs, taken less than 12 years after starting antiretroviral therapy. The CDR3 nucleotides read TGCGCCAGCAGCGCGGACGGCCAAAGCTCTGGAAACACCATATATTTT. Protein product: CASSADGQSSGNTIYF.